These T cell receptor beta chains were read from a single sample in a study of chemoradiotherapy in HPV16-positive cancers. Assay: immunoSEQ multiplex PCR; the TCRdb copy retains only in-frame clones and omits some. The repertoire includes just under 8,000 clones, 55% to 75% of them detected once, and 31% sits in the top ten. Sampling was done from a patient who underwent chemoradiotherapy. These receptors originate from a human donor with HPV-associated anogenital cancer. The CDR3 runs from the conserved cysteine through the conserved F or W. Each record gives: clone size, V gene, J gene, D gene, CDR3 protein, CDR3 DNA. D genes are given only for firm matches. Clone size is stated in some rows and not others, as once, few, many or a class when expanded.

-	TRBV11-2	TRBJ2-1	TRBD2	CASSLRRGLGAGGPFF	TGTGCCAGCAGCTTACGAAGGGGATTAGGGGCGGGGGGGCCGTTCTTC
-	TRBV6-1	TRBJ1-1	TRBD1	CASSRAGGNTEAFF	TGTGCCAGCAGCCGCGCAGGGGGGAATACTGAAGCTTTCTTT
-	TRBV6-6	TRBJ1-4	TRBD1	CASSYPTGTGVEKLFF	TGTGCCAGCAGTTACCCAACCGGGACAGGGGTTGAAAAACTGTTTTTT
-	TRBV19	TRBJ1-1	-	CASSVSDNTEAFF	TGTGCCAGTAGCGTCAGCGATAACACTGAAGCTTTCTTT
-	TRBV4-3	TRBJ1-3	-	CASSQDPRPGYTIYF	TGCGCCAGCAGCCAAGATCCCCGACCGGGATACACCATATATTTT
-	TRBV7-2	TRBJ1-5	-	CASSSDVGNQPQHF	TGTGCCAGCAGCTCGGACGTGGGCAATCAGCCCCAGCATTTT
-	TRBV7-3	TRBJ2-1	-	CASSLPGRGNEQFF	TGTGCCAGCAGCTTACCTGGCAGGGGTAATGAGCAGTTCTTC
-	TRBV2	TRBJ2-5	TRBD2	CASSTSGGKETQYF	TGTGCCAGCAGTACTAGCGGGGGCAAAGAGACCCAGTACTTC
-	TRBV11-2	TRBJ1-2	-	CASSPIGQRGHGYTF	TGTGCCAGCAGCCCGATAGGACAGCGAGGTCATGGCTACACCTTC
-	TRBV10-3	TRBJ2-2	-	CAISELSNTGELFF	TGTGCCATCAGTGAGCTCAGCAACACCGGGGAGCTGTTTTTT
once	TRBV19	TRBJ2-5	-	CASSGQLQETQYF	TGTGCCAGTAGTGGACAGTTACAAGAGACCCAGTACTTC
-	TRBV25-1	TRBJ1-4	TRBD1	CASSEDRINEKLFF	TGTGCCAGCAGCGAGGACAGGATAAATGAAAAACTGTTTTTT
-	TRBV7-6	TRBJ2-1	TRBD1	CASSPGTGGYNEQFF	TGTGCCAGCAGCCCCGGGACAGGAGGTTACAATGAGCAGTTCTTC
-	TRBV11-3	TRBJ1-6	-	CASSFGEESSYNSPLHF	TGTGCCAGCAGCTTCGGGGAGGAGAGCTCCTATAATTCACCCCTCCACTTT
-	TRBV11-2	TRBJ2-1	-	CASSSNHLPHEQFF	TGTGCCAGCAGCTCTAATCACCTTCCACATGAGCAGTTCTTC
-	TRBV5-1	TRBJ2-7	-	CASSLGHTGYYEQYF	TGCGCCAGCAGCTTGGGTCATACAGGTTACTACGAGCAGTACTTC
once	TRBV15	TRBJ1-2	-	CATSRESRGHYGYTF	TGTGCCACCAGCAGAGAGTCCAGGGGCCACTATGGCTACACCTTC
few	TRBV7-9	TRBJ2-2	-	CASSPSGHRGTGELFF	TGTGCCAGCAGCCCCTCAGGCCACCGAGGGACCGGGGAGCTGTTTTTT
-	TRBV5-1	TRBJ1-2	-	CASSPETGGTGGYTF	TGCGCCAGCAGCCCAGAGACAGGAGGCACCGGTGGCTACACCTTC
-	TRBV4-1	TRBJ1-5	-	CASSPPGRWGQPQHF	TGCGCCAGCAGCCCCCCGGGCAGGTGGGGTCAGCCCCAGCATTTT
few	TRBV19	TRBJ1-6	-	CASKEKGGSPLHF	TGTGCCAGTAAAGAGAAGGGGGGTTCACCCCTCCACTTT
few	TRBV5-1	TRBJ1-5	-	CASSLTGQPQHF	TGCGCCAGCAGCTTAACAGGACAGCCCCAGCATTTT
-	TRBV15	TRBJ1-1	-	CATSSQGSTEAFF	TGTGCCACCAGCAGCCAGGGGAGCACTGAAGCTTTCTTT
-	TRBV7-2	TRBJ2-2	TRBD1	CASSQTGFTGELFF	TGTGCCAGCAGCCAGACAGGGTTCACCGGGGAGCTGTTTTTT
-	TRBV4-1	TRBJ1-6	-	CASSRGREANSPLHF	TGCGCCAGCAGCCGAGGACGGGAGGCCAATTCACCCCTCCACTTT
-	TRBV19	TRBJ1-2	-	CASGVWGGYGYTF	TGTGCCAGCGGGGTGTGGGGCGGCTATGGCTACACCTTC
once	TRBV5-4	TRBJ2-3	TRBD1	CASSLDVGQGLDTQYF	TGTGCCAGCAGCTTGGACGTGGGACAGGGATTAGATACGCAGTATTTT
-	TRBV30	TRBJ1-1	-	CAWSLGTEAFF	TGTGCCTGGAGTTTGGGCACTGAAGCTTTCTTT
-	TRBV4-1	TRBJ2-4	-	CASSQAVAGWAKNIQYF	TGCGCCAGCAGCCAAGCTGTGGCAGGGTGGGCCAAAAACATTCAGTACTTC
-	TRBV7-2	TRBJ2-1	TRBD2	CASTRLAGVNEQFF	TGTGCCAGCACCCGACTAGCGGGAGTCAATGAGCAGTTCTTC
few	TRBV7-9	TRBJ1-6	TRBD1	CASSPGDRGNSPLHF	TGTGCCAGCAGCCCCGGGGACAGGGGTAATTCACCCCTCCACTTT
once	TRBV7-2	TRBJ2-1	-	CASSDPFDEQFF	TGTGCCAGCAGCGACCCATTCGATGAGCAGTTCTTC
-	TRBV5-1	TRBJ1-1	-	CASTRDNKLNTEAFF	TGCGCCAGCACCCGGGACAATAAATTGAACACTGAAGCTTTCTTT
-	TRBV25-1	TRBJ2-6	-	CASSEKGGAVTGANVLTF	TGTGCCAGCAGTGAAAAGGGGGGGGCGGTAACTGGGGCCAACGTCCTGACTTTC
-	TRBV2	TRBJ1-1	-	CASSEARGNTEAFF	TGTGCCAGCAGTGAAGCCCGGGGAAACACTGAAGCTTTCTTT
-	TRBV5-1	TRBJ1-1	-	CASSFSNAGNTEAFF	TGCGCCAGCAGCTTTTCTAACGCGGGGAACACTGAAGCTTTCTTT
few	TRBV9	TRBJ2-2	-	CASSVESRVLPNTGELFF	TGTGCCAGCAGCGTAGAGTCCAGGGTCCTACCGAACACCGGGGAGCTGTTTTTT
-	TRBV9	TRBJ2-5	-	CASSVMGQGEGETQYF	TGTGCCAGCAGCGTAATGGGGCAGGGAGAGGGGGAGACCCAGTACTTC
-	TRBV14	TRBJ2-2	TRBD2	CASNTGTRVGELFF	TGTGCCAGCAACACCGGGACTAGAGTCGGGGAGCTGTTTTTT
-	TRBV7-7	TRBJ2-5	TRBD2	CASSLGGLAGNGETQYF	TGTGCTAGCAGCTTAGGGGGACTAGCGGGGAACGGAGAGACCCAGTACTTC
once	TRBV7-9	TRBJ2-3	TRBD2	CASSLGLAGADTQYF	TGTGCCAGCAGCTTAGGACTAGCGGGAGCAGATACGCAGTATTTT
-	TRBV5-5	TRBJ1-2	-	CASTSGLSYGYTF	TGTGCCAGCACCTCGGGCCTTTCCTATGGCTACACCTTC
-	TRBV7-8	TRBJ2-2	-	CASSLWAGNTGELFF	TGTGCCAGCAGCTTATGGGCGGGAAACACCGGGGAGCTGTTTTTT